Here is one T cell receptor beta chain with its context. Per the study methods: For nucleated cells, counts were estimated from reference gene primer amplification. Sequencing was performed with immunoSEQ multiplex PCR; in TCRdb, only in-frame clones are kept and a portion is missing. V and J calls and clone size are given by that table; D and trimming were obtained from the DNA. The sample shows 120,000 to 150,000 clones, around four fifths of them seen only once. This sample was included in a study of blood T cell repertoires in COVID-19. Study information: Acute and convalescent COVID-19 specimens originated in the United States, Italy and Spain. From T cells, B-cell-depleted T cells, or PBMCs came the material, which was cDNA or gDNA.

Trimming stripped 4 bases from V and 6 bases from J, with 16 bases between. CDR1 MNHNY and CDR2 SVGAGI come from the germline V gene (reference sequence). The length of the CDR3 is 16 residues. The TCR comes from a middle-aged woman with active or convalescent COVID-19. This rearrangement joins TRBV6-6 to TRBJ1-6, with D perhaps matching TRBD1 (5 bases). The sequencing sample was made of peripheral blood. CDR3 protein: CASSSRALRSNSPLHF. CDR3 nucleotide sequence: TGTGCCAGCAGTTCCAGGGCCCTACGGAGTAATTCACCCCTCCACTTT.